This entry concerns a single T cell receptor (beta chain). What it recognizes is unknown. Only in-frame clones appear in the TCRdb table, and some are missing; sequencing was by immunoSEQ multiplex PCR. The sample consists of 50,000 to 65,000 clones, approximately 87% of them appearing once. The time point here: week 35, safety follow-up. Vaccinated patients received 300 ug of mutant IDH1 20-mer peptide per dose, with topical imiquimod. The data derive from a study of a mutant IDH1 vaccine in newly diagnosed glioma. Study details: Those enrolled had earlier been treated with radiotherapy, temozolomide, or both, mostly both.

This CDR3 is 15 amino acids long. V lost 4 bases and J lost 0; bases outside the gene matches: 6. Germline-derived CDR1 and CDR2 are MNHEY and SVGAGI. This chain links TRBV6-5 with TRBJ2-7, with 7 bases that match TRBD2. This clonotype was obtained from a man between 40 and 49 years old with glioma. The material sequenced was PBMCs, taken from a glioma patient whose treatment included an IDH1 peptide vaccine. CDR3 protein: CASSWSSGRSYEQYF. The CDR3 DNA sequence: TGTGCCAGCAGTTGGTCTAGCGGACGCTCCTACGAGCAGTACTTC.